This record covers a single T cell receptor (beta chain). This clone has more than one count but fewer than ten. Its antigen target is currently unknown. No base qualities exist here, and no much larger clone lies one base off it. In the prospective study, participants were 18 to 89 years old, resided in about 25 geographic areas of the United States, and were enrolled through a virtual design. To assign participants to cohorts, the prospective study relied on clinical history that participants themselves reported in a screening survey and a study questionnaire. For ImmuneRACE Cohort 3, a participant was defined as recovered based on two consecutive negative NP/OP PCR tests, clearance by a healthcare professional, or resolution of symptoms. In the prospective study, mobile phlebotomists collected whole blood, serum and a nasopharyngeal or oropharyngeal swab from each participant. Over an approximately 2-month period, participants in the prospective study had the option of providing additional blood draws and questionnaires. Blood samples from the prospective study were shipped frozen or at room temperature prior to DNA extraction.

These data are taken from a study of blood T cell repertoires in COVID-19 (dated by TCRdb to 2019 to 2021). Turning to the overall study: Samples covering the acute and convalescent phases of COVID-19 were provided by collaborators in the United States, Italy and Spain. The prospective study material was composed of cDNA or gDNA derived from T cells, B-cell-depleted T cells, or PBMCs. The repertoires were made available in a free public database intended to serve as a resource for research on the immune response to SARS-CoV-2. Where available, HLA class I and class II types were taken from metadata supplied by the sample provider and were not determined by assay-based typing. Samples were obtained from the ongoing ImmuneRACE study (first 160 participants) and from about 1,300 subjects provided by 6 global collaborators. The sample metadata nearly always contained a de-identified subject ID, COVID-19 status, age in years and sex. The dataset comprised deeply sampled blood TCRbeta repertoires from subjects exposed to, actively infected with, or recovered from COVID-19.

Relative to germline, V is missing 3 bases and J is missing 7 bases, with 6 bases of the junction outside any gene match. According to the germline V gene, CDR1 reads KGHDR and CDR2 reads SFDVKD. The cysteine opens and the phenylalanine closes a CDR3 of 15 amino acids. Only the CDR3 DNA is retained, 45 bases long and in frame from the first base. The immunoSEQ Assay, a bias-controlled multiplex PCR, was used to amplify TCRbeta CDR3 regions from genomic DNA. On the study's bioinformatics: The number of nucleated cells in each sample was estimated by amplification of reference gene primers within the assay. To quantify the absolute abundance of each unique TCRbeta CDR3 rearrangement, sequence reads were collapsed and filtered. For each sample, productive Simpson clonality was calculated by taking the square root of Simpson's diversity index across productive rearrangements. Drawn from immuneACCESS, this table holds only the in-frame rearrangements with V and J called that TCRdb kept. Clones are partly lost; checked studies trace under half to an unresolved V gene and leave the rest unexplained. The V and J calls and clone size come from that table; D and trimming were worked out from the DNA. For this sample there are a few hundred thousand clones; about 85% appear just once. Roughly 8% of the sample is held by the ten biggest clonotypes.

The paper's findings and limits, for the study overall: Clinical and demographic metadata were provided uncurated, with the amount varying by source and participant.

The chain couples TRBV24-1 to TRBJ2-2; a stretch of 8 junction bases matches TRBD1. The sample consisted of PBMCs or T cells enriched from blood (not recorded which). This clonotype was sampled from a woman aged 60-75 years who had recovered from COVID-19. The sequenced DNA: TGTGCCACCAGTGATCCGAGGACAGGGATCGGGGAGCTGTTTTTT. It codes for CATSDPRTGIGELFF.